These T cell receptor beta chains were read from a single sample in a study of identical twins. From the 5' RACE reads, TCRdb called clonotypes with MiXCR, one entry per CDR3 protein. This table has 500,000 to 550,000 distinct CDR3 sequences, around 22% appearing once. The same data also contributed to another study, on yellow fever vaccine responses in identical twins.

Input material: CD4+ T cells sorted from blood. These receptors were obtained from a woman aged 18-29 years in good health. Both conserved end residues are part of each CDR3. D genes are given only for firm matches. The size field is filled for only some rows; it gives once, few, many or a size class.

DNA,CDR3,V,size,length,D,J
TGTGCCAGCAGCGCTGGGGACTCTACATGGGGAATTCAGTACTTC,CASSAGDSTWGIQYF,TRBV2,.,15,.,TRBJ2-4
TGTGCCAGCAGGCCGGACGGGGGGAGGGGATACGAGCAGTACTTC,CASRPDGGRGYEQYF,TRBV2,few,15,TRBD2,TRBJ2-7
TGTGCCACCAGTGATGGGGCTAGCGGTACCTACAATGAGCAGTTCTTC,CATSDGASGTYNEQFF,TRBV24-1,few,16,TRBD2,TRBJ2-1
TGTGCCAGCAGCCAAGGGGTCTCGGACCACAATCAGCCCCAGCATTTT,CASSQGVSDHNQPQHF,TRBV4-2,.,16,.,TRBJ1-5
TGTGCCAGCAGAAATCGGGGGGGACAGAGATACAATGAGCAGTTCTTC,CASRNRGGQRYNEQFF,TRBV6-1,.,16,.,TRBJ2-1
TGTGCCAGCAGTTTATTAGCGGGCGGTTTGGGCGCAGATACGCAGTATTTT,CASSLLAGGLGADTQYF,TRBV28,few,17,TRBD2,TRBJ2-3
TGTGCCAGCAGTGAGGGAACAGGGTTAAGCACAGATACGCAGTATTTT,CASSEGTGLSTDTQYF,TRBV6-1,.,16,.,TRBJ2-3
TGCAGTGCTCCCAGCGGGAGTAGGCTCGAGAATGAGCAGTTCTTC,CSAPSGSRLENEQFF,TRBV20-1,.,15,TRBD2,TRBJ2-1
TGTGCCAGCTCACCATGGGGGGAGACGAACACTGAAGCTTTCTTT,CASSPWGETNTEAFF,TRBV18,.,15,.,TRBJ1-1
TGTGCCAGCAGTGGGGGACCTGGGGCCCAGTACTTC,CASSGGPGAQYF,TRBV2,.,12,.,TRBJ2-5
TGTGCCAGCAGTAACGCGGGAGGGCCAGGGGAGACCCAGTACTTC,CASSNAGGPGETQYF,TRBV28,few,15,TRBD2,TRBJ2-5
TGTGCCAGCAGCGTAGTCAGCTTCACCGGGGAGCTGTTTTTT,CASSVVSFTGELFF,TRBV9,few,14,.,TRBJ2-2
TGTGCCAGCAGTACTTTTGCCGGGAACTATGGCTACACCTTC,CASSTFAGNYGYTF,TRBV6-5,.,14,.,TRBJ1-2
TGCAGTGCAACCAGGGGGGGGGTTGTCGGGTTCTTC,CSATRGGVVGFF,TRBV20-1,.,12,.,TRBJ2-1
TGTGCCAGCAGCTTAGTATTGGGAGAGACCCAGTACTTC,CASSLVLGETQYF,TRBV7-2,few,13,.,TRBJ2-5
TGTGCCAGCAGGGCCCGGGAGACCCAGTACTTC,CASRARETQYF,TRBV11-2,few,11,.,TRBJ2-5
TGCAGTTCAAGGACCCCCCACCCGGATTCACCCCTCCACTTT,CSSRTPHPDSPLHF,TRBV20-1,few,14,.,TRBJ1-6
TGCGCCAGCAGCTTCTCCACAGGGTACAATTCACCCCTCCACTTT,CASSFSTGYNSPLHF,TRBV5-1,.,15,.,TRBJ1-6
TGTGCCACCAGTGCACCAAGCTCCTACGAGCAGTACTTC,CATSAPSSYEQYF,TRBV24-1,.,13,.,TRBJ2-7
TGTGCCAGCAGCCAAAGGGCTTCGACAGCTAAGGAACAAACTGAAGCTTTCTTT,CASSQRASTAKEQTEAFF,TRBV11-1,few,18,.,TRBJ1-1
TGTGCCAGCAGCCCTATACAGGGTTTCTACAATGAGCAGTTCTTC,CASSPIQGFYNEQFF,TRBV7-9,.,15,.,TRBJ2-1
TGTGCCAGCAGTTTGGGACGGATCTCTGGGGCCAACGTCCTGACTTTC,CASSLGRISGANVLTF,TRBV27,.,16,.,TRBJ2-6
TGTGCCAGCAGGGTAGCGGGGCAGCAGTTCTTC,CASRVAGQQFF,TRBV12-3/TRBV12-4,few,11,TRBD2,TRBJ2-1
TGTGCCAGCAGTTACTCGCCGCTGGGCCGTTCAGGGGCCAACGTCCTGACTTTC,CASSYSPLGRSGANVLTF,TRBV6-5,.,18,.,TRBJ2-6
TGTGCCAGCAGGGGAAGCGACATTCAGTACTTC,CASRGSDIQYF,TRBV25-1,once,11,.,TRBJ2-4
TGTGCCAGCAGTGAAGGTCTGGGGAAGGGTGAGCAGTTCTTC,CASSEGLGKGEQFF,TRBV2,few,14,.,TRBJ2-1
TGTGCCAGCAGCCAGGGTACGTGGGGAAGCACAGATACGCAGTATTTT,CASSQGTWGSTDTQYF,TRBV4-2,.,16,.,TRBJ2-3
TGTGCCAGCAATAATATCGGGGGGAACACTGAAGCTTTCTTT,CASNNIGGNTEAFF,TRBV12-3/TRBV12-4,few,14,.,TRBJ1-1
TGCAGCGTTGGGGAGCGAATCTCCTACGAGCAGTACTTC,CSVGERISYEQYF,TRBV29-1,.,13,.,TRBJ2-7
TGTGCCAGCAGCTTAGTGTTGGGGCAAAGTTCCTACAATGAGCAGTTCTTC,CASSLVLGQSSYNEQFF,TRBV11-3,.,17,.,TRBJ2-1
TGCGCCAGCAGCTTGGCTAAAGGACAGCGCTCCTACAATGAGCAGTTCTTC,CASSLAKGQRSYNEQFF,TRBV5-1,.,17,.,TRBJ2-1
TGTGCCAGCAGCGTAGATTCGGGCAGATACACTGAAGCTTTCTTT,CASSVDSGRYTEAFF,TRBV9,few,15,.,TRBJ1-1
TGCGCCAGCAGCCTCGGATTACAGGGGGCAGTGATCGGGGAGCTGTTTTTT,CASSLGLQGAVIGELFF,TRBV4-1,few,17,TRBD1,TRBJ2-2
TGCGCCAGCAGCGAACCTGCAGATACGCAGTATTTT,CASSEPADTQYF,TRBV5-1,many,12,.,TRBJ2-3
TGTGCCAGCAGCTTAGAAGTTAGCGGGGGACCCCACTACAATGAGCAGTTCTTC,CASSLEVSGGPHYNEQFF,TRBV11-1,few,18,TRBD2,TRBJ2-1
TGTGCCAGCAGTTTATATAGCTCCGGGGAGCTGTTTTTT,CASSLYSSGELFF,TRBV28,few,13,.,TRBJ2-2
TGTGCCAGCAGCTTGACCACCCGAGTCTACAATGAGCAGTTCTTC,CASSLTTRVYNEQFF,TRBV5-5,once,15,.,TRBJ2-1
TGTGCCAGCAGTCCACGGGGCGATCAGCCCCAGCATTTT,CASSPRGDQPQHF,TRBV12-3/TRBV12-4,.,13,.,TRBJ1-5
TGCGCCAGCAGCAAGGACACCTATGGCTACACCTTC,CASSKDTYGYTF,TRBV5-1,few,12,.,TRBJ1-2
TGTGCCAGCAGTTATACAGCATCAGGCTACAATGAGCAGTTCTTC,CASSYTASGYNEQFF,TRBV12-3/TRBV12-4,.,15,.,TRBJ2-1
TGTGCCAGCAGCGACGGTCGGTACACTGAAGCTTTCTTT,CASSDGRYTEAFF,TRBV6-6,.,13,.,TRBJ1-1
TGTGCCAGCGGCGGGACAGGGGGTCCCTACGAGCAGTACTTC,CASGGTGGPYEQYF,TRBV6-1,.,14,TRBD1,TRBJ2-7
TGCGCCAGCGCACTAGTAGCATTTCAAGAGACCCAGTACTTC,CASALVAFQETQYF,TRBV4-1,.,14,.,TRBJ2-5
TGTGCCAGCAGCTTACGCAGGGAGACTAGCGGGGGGAACACCGGGGAGCTGTTTTTT,CASSLRRETSGGNTGELFF,TRBV7-8,.,19,TRBD2,TRBJ2-2
TGTGCCAGCCTGAACCCGCGGTACACTGAAGCTTTCTTT,CASLNPRYTEAFF,TRBV27,.,13,.,TRBJ1-1
TGTGCCAGCACTCCCGGGACAGCATACAATGAGCAGTTCTTC,CASTPGTAYNEQFF,TRBV7-2,few,14,TRBD1,TRBJ2-1
TGCGCCAGCAGCACCAGCATACTAGCTGCCCAAGAGACCCAGTACTTC,CASSTSILAAQETQYF,TRBV5-1,few,16,.,TRBJ2-5
TGTGCCAGCAGCGTCGGGACAGCAACACATAATTCACCCCTCCACTTT,CASSVGTATHNSPLHF,TRBV13,.,16,TRBD1,TRBJ1-6
TGTGCCAGTAGGACTCCGGGACACCCTAACTATGGCTACACCTTC,CASRTPGHPNYGYTF,TRBV19,.,15,.,TRBJ1-2
TGTGCCAGCAGCGTAGCGGGAGACTACGAGCAGTACTTC,CASSVAGDYEQYF,TRBV7-9,few,13,TRBD2,TRBJ2-7
TGTGCCAGCAGCCCCCGGGACAGGGTCGGCGCTGAAGCTTTCTTT,CASSPRDRVGAEAFF,TRBV11-2,once,15,TRBD1,TRBJ1-1
TGCAGCGTTGAAGCGTTGGCAGATACGCAGTATTTT,CSVEALADTQYF,TRBV29-1,.,12,.,TRBJ2-3